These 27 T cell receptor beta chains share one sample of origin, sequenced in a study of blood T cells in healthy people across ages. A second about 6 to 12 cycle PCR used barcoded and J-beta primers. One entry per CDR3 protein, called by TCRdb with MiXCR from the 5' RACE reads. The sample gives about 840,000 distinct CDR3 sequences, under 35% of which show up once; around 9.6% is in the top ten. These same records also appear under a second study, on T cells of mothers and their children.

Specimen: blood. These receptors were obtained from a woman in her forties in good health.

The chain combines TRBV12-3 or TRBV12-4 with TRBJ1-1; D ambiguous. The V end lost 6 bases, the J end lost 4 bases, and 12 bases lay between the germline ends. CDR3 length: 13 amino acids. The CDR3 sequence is CASRRRAVTEAFF. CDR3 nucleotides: TGTGCCAGCAGAAGGCGGGCGGTCACTGAAGCTTTCTTT.

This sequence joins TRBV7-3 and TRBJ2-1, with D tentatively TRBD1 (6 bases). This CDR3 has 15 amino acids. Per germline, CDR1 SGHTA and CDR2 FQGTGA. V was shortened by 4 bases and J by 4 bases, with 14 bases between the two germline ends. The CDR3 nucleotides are TGTGCCAGCAGCTCAGGGGCCACGTTGTACAATGAGCAGTTCTTC. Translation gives CASSSGATLYNEQFF.

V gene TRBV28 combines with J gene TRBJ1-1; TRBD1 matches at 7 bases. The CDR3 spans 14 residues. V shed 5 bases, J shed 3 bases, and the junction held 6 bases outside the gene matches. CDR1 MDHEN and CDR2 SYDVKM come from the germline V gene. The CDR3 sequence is CASSPDRADTEAFF. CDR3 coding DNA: TGTGCCAGCAGTCCAGACAGGGCCGACACTGAAGCTTTCTTT.

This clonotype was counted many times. CDR3 region: CASSWGQGAETQYF. In DNA, the CDR3 is TGTGCCAGCAGCTGGGGACAGGGGGCAGAGACCCAGTACTTC. This chain links TRBV6-5 with TRBJ2-5, with 12 bases fitting TRBD1. The CDR3 extends over 14 amino acids. V trimming: 6 bases; J trimming: 4 bases; junction bases outside the gene matches: 3. The germline CDR1 and CDR2 sequences are MNHEY and SVGAGI.

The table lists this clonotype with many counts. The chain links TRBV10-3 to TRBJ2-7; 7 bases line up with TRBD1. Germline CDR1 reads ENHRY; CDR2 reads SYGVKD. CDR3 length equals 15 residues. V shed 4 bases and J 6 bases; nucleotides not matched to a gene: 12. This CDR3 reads CAISAVLRGYPEQYF. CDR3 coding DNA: TGTGCCATCAGTGCTGTTCTCAGGGGGTACCCCGAGCAGTACTTC.

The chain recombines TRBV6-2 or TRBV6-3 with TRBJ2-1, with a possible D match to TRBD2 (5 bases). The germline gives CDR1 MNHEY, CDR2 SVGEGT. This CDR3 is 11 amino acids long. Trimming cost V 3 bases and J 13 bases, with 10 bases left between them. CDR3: CASSYDYEQFF. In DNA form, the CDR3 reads TGTGCCAGCAGTTATGACTACGAACAGTTCTTC.

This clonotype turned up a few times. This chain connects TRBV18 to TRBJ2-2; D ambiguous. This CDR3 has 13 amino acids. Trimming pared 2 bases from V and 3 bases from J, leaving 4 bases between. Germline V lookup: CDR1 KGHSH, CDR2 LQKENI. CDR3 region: CASSPYDTGELFF. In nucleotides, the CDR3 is TGTGCCAGCTCACCATACGACACCGGGGAGCTGTTTTTT.

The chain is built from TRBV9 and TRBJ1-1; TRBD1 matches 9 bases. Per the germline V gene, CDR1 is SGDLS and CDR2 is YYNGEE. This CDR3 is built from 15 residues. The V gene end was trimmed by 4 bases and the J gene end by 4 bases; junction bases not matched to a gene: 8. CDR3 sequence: CASSKTTGGITEAFF. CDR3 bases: TGTGCCAGCAGCAAAACGACAGGGGGGATCACTGAAGCTTTCTTT.

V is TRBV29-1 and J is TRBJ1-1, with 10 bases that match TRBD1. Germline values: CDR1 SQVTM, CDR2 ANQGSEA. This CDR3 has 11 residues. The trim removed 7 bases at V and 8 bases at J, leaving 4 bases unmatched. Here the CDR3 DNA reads TGCAGCGGCCGACAGGGGGCCGAAGCTTTCTTT. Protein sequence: CSGRQGAEAFF.

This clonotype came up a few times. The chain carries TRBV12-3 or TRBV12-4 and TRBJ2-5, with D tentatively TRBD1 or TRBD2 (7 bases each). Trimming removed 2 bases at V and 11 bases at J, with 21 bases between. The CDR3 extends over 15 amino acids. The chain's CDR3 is CASSLLRGGGNEQYF. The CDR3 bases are TGTGCCAGCAGTTTATTACGGGGAGGGGGCAATGAGCAGTACTTC.

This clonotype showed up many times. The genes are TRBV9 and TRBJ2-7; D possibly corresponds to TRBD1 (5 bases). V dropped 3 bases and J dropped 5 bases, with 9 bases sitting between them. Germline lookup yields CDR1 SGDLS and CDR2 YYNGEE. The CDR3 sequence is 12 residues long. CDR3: CASSAGADEQYF. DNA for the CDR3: TGTGCCAGCAGCGCTGGGGCGGACGAGCAGTACTTC.

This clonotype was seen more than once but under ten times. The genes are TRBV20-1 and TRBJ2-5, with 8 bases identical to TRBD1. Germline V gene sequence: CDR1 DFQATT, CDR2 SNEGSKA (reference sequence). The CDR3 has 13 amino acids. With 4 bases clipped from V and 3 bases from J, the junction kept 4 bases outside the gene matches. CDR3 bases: TGCAGTGCTAATCCAGGGGGCAAAGAGACCCAGTACTTC. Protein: CSANPGGKETQYF.

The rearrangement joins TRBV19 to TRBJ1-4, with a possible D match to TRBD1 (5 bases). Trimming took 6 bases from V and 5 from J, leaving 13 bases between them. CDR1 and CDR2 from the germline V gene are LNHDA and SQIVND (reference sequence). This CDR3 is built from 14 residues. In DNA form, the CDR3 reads TGTGCCAGTAGGTACGGGACGGAGAATGAAAAACTGTTTTTT. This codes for CASRYGTENEKLFF.

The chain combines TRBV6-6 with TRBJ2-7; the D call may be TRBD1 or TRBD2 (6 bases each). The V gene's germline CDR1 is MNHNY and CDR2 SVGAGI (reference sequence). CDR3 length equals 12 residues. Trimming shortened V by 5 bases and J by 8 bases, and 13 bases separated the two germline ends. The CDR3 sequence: CASSPGANKQYF. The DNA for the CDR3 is TGTGCCAGCAGTCCGGGGGCAAACAAGCAGTACTTC.

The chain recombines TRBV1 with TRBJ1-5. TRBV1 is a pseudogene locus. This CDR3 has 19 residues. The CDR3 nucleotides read TGCACCAGCAGCCAAGAATGTAGGGAGGGGAAGTATGGCAATCAGCCCCAGCATTTT. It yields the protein CTSSQECREGKYGNQPQHF.

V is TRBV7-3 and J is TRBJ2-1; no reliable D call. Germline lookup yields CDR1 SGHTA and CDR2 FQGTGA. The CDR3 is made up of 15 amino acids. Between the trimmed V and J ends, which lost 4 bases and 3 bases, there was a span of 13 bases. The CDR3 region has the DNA TGTGCCAGCAGCTCCCTACATTCGAGCTACAATGAGCAGTTCTTC. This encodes CASSSLHSSYNEQFF.

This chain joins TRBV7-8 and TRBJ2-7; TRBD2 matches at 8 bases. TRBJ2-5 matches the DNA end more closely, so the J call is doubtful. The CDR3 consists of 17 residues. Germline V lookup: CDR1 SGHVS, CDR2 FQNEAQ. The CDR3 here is CASSNRAGGPKRQTQYF. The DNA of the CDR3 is TGTGCCAGCAGTAATAGGGCGGGGGGCCCCAAGCGGCAGACCCAGTACTTC.

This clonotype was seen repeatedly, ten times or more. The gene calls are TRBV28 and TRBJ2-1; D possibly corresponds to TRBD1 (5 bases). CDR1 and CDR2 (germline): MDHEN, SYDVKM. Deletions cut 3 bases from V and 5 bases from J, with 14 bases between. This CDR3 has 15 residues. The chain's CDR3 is CASSLRTLFNNEQFF. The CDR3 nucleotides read TGTGCCAGCAGTTTGAGGACACTCTTTAACAATGAGCAGTTCTTC. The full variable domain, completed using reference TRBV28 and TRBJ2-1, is DVKVTQSSRYLVKRTGEKVFLECVQDMDHENMFWYRQDPGLGLRLIYFSYDVKMKEKGDIPEGYSVSREKKERFSLILESASTNQTSMYLCASSLRTLFNNEQFFGPGTRLTVL.

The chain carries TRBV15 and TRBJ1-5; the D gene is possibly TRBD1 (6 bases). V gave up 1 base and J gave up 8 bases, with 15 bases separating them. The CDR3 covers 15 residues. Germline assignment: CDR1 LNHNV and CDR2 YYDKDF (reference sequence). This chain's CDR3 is CATSRVSGEGEPQHF. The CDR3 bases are TGTGCCACCAGCAGAGTTTCAGGGGAAGGTGAGCCCCAGCATTTT.

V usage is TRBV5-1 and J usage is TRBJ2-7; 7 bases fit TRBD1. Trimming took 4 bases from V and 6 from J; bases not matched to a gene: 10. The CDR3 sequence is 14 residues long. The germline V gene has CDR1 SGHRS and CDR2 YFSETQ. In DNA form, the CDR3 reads TGCGCCAGCAGCCCCGGGACAGACCGTTCCGAGCAGTACTTC. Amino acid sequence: CASSPGTDRSEQYF.

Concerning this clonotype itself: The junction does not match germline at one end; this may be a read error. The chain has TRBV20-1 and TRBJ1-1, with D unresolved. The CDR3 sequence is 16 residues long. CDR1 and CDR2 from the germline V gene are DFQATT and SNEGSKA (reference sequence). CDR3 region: CSAGDSGPSGNTEAFF. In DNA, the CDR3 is TGCAGTGCTGGAGATTCCGGACCTTCTGGGAACACTGAAGCTTTCTTT.

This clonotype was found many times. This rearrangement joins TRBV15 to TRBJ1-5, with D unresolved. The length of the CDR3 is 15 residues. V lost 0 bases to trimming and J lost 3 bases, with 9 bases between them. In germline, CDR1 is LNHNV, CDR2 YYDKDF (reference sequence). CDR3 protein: CATSRDPGVNQPQHF. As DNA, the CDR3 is TGTGCCACCAGCAGAGACCCGGGTGTCAATCAGCCCCAGCATTTT.

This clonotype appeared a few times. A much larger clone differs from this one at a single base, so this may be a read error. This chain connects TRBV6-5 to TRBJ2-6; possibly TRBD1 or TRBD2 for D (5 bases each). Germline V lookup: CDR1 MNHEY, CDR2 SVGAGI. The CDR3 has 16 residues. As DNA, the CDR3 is TGTGCCAGCACTGCTGTAGAGGCAACCGGGGCCAACGTCCGGACTTTC. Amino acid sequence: CASTAVEATGANVRTF.

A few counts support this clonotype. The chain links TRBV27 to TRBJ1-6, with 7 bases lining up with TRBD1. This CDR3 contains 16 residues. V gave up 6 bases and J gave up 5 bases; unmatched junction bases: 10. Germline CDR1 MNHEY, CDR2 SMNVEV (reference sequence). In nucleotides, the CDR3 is TGTGCCAGCAGACAAGACAGGGTGAGGAATAATTCACCCCTCCACTTT. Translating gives CASRQDRVRNNSPLHF.

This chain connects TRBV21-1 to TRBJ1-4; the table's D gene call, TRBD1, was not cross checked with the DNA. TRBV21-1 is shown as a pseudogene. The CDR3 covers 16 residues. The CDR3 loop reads CASSKGTPTTNEKLFF. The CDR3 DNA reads TGTGCCAGCAGCAAAGGGACACCAACAACTAATGAAAAACTGTTTTTT.

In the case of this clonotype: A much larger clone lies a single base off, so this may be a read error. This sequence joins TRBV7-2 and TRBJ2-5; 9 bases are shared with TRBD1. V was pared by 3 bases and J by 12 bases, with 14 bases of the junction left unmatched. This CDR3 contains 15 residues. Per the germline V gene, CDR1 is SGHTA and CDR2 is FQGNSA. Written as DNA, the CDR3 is TGTGCCAGCAGCTTCCAGACAGGGGGGAAAGGCGAGAAGTACTTC. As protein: CASSFQTGGKGEKYF.

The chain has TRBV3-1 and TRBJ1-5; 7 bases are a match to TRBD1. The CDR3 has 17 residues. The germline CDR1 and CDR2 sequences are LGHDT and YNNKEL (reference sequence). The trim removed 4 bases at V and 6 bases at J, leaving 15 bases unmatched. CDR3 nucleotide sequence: TGTGCCAGCAGCCCCTCCTCCCGACAGGGCCTTAGTCAGCCCCAGCATTTT. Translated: CASSPSSRQGLSQPQHF. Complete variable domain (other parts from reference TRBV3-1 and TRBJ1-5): DTAVSQTPKYLVTQMGNDKSIKCEQNLGHDTMYWYKQDSKKFLKIMFSYNNKELIINETVPNRFSPKSPDKAHLNLHINSLELGDSAVYFCASSPSSRQGLSQPQHFGDGTRLSIL.